This TCR beta chain was identified in a study of spatial heterogeneity in lung cancer. Study-wide background: The library had UMIs, and each TCR and UMI pair averaged more than ten raw reads.

All TCR cDNA molecules were individually tagged with a unique molecular identifier. TCRdb redid the calling of the 5' RACE reads with MiXCR, one entry per CDR3 protein. The sample records 75,000 to 85,000 distinct CDR3 sequences, more than 15% being singletons. V lost 7 bases and J 8 bases, leaving 17 bases between the germline ends. Germline CDR1 is MDHEN and CDR2 is SYDVKM. The CDR3 covers 14 residues. This clonotype has more than one count but fewer than ten. Its matching antigen is unknown. Stated time point: sample taken at primary tumor resection. TCRs were sequenced from unsorted whole RNA of tumor, nontumor lung or PBMC. Notes on the study in general: Ubiquitous, expanded tumor-derived TCRs were more frequently observed in blood at resection than at follow-up.

The chain uses TRBV28 and TRBJ1-4; maybe TRBD1 (5 bases). This receptor was taken from a male donor with early-stage non-small cell lung cancer. The sequenced sample was PBMCs, obtained at surgery. Here the CDR3 reads CASTPGGTEEKLFF. The CDR3 region has the DNA TGTGCCAGCACCCCGGGGGGGACGGAGGAAAAACTGTTTTTT.